A selection of T cell receptor beta chains follows, all from one sample in a study of T cells in Graves' hyperthyroidism and ophthalmopathy. TCRdb ran MiXCR on the multiplex PCR reads and lists one entry per CDR3 protein. The sample has 750,000 to 950,000 distinct CDR3 sequences, 38% seen once. The sample taken for sequencing was blood. The receptors derive from a young man with Graves' hyperthyroidism. Each CDR3 is given with its conserved first and last residue. A D gene is named only where the DNA matches it firmly. Some rows mark clone size as missing; the rest say once, few, many or name a class of expanded clone.

size,J,D,V,CDR3,DNA
few,TRBJ1-2,.,TRBV4-1,CASSQPGQTTFYGYTF,TGCGCCAGCAGCCAACCCGGACAGACCACCTTCTATGGCTACACCTTC
few,TRBJ1-1,.,TRBV9,CASSASGRRNTEAFF,TGTGCCAGCAGCGCCTCGGGTAGGCGGAACACTGAAGCTTTCTTT
few,TRBJ2-5,.,TRBV7-3,CASSVSHKGETQYF,TGTGCCAGCAGTGTAAGCCATAAGGGAGAGACCCAGTACTTC
many,TRBJ2-5,.,TRBV15,CATSRDTSFEETQYF,TGTGCCACCAGCAGAGACACATCTTTCGAAGAGACCCAGTACTTC
few,TRBJ1-4,TRBD1,TRBV4-3,CASSLGTENEKLFF,TGCGCCAGCAGCCTTGGGACAGAAAATGAAAAACTGTTTTTT
.,TRBJ1-5,.,TRBV25-1,CASSDWGPNQPQHF,TGTGCCAGCAGTGACTGGGGCCCCAATCAGCCCCAGCATTTT
few,TRBJ2-2,TRBD2,TRBV10-3,CAISDRSSGSGTGELFF,TGTGCCATCAGTGATCGTTCTAGCGGGAGCGGCACCGGGGAGCTGTTTTTT
.,TRBJ2-7,TRBD1,TRBV7-2,CASSYTGGKDFLDEQYF,TGTGCCAGCAGCTACACAGGGGGTAAGGACTTTTTGGACGAGCAGTACTTC
many,TRBJ1-1,TRBD1,TRBV7-8,CASSPTGQGAEAFF,TGTGCCAGCAGCCCCACGGGACAGGGTGCTGAAGCTTTCTTT
few,TRBJ2-7,TRBD1,TRBV6-5,CASSYSWTGGTEQYF,TGTGCCAGCAGTTACTCTTGGACAGGGGGTACCGAGCAGTACTTC
many,TRBJ1-5,.,TRBV20-1,CSARQGEQPQHF,TGCAGTGCTAGACAGGGTGAGCAGCCCCAGCATTTT
.,TRBJ1-5,TRBD1,TRBV19,CASSIASAGTGSNHPQHF,TGTGCCAGTAGTATCGCTAGCGCGGGGACAGGGAGCAATCATCCCCAGCATTTT
.,TRBJ2-6,.,TRBV25-1,CAGSESEVVSGANVLTF,TGTGCCGGCAGTGAATCTGAAGTGGTGTCTGGGGCCAACGTCCTGACTTTC
.,TRBJ2-2,TRBD1,TRBV10-3,CATGTGYIGELFF,TGTGCCACCGGGACAGGGTACATAGGGGAGCTGTTTTTT
many,TRBJ2-5,TRBD1,TRBV29-1,CSVGGQDQETQYF,TGCAGCGTTGGCGGACAGGACCAAGAGACCCAGTACTTC
few,TRBJ2-5,TRBD2,TRBV19,CASSLGLTQETQYF,TGTGCCAGCAGTTTGGGACTAACTCAAGAGACCCAGTACTTC
many,TRBJ2-7,.,TRBV15,CATSRDGAKGVYEQYF,TGTGCCACCAGCAGAGATGGGGCTAAAGGGGTCTACGAGCAGTACTTC
.,TRBJ2-4,.,TRBV29-1,CSVGAADGIQYF,TGCAGCGTTGGGGCAGCAGACGGCATTCAGTACTTC
many,TRBJ2-2,TRBD1,TRBV15,CATSTPGTGNTGELFF,TGTGCCACCAGCACCCCCGGGACAGGGAACACCGGGGAGCTGTTTTTT
few,TRBJ1-1,.,TRBV12-3/TRBV12-4,CASSGGGLPTEAFF,TGTGCCAGCAGTGGTGGAGGACTCCCAACTGAAGCTTTCTTT
many,TRBJ2-7,.,TRBV7-9,CASSISSYEQYF,TGTGCCAGCAGCATCAGTTCCTACGAGCAGTACTTC
few,TRBJ2-5,.,TRBV5-4,CASSLWSGAETQYF,TGTGCCAGCAGCTTGTGGTCGGGAGCAGAGACCCAGTACTTC
many,TRBJ1-6,TRBD1,TRBV25-1,CASAGQGNSPLHF,TGTGCCAGCGCCGGACAGGGGAATTCACCCCTCCACTTT
.,TRBJ2-7,.,TRBV14,CASSFLRTETYEQYF,TGTGCCAGCAGTTTTTTACGGACGGAAACCTACGAGCAGTACTTC
few,TRBJ1-5,.,TRBV5-6,CASSSGTGAYEHF,TGTGCCAGCAGCTCCGGGACGGGCGCGTACGAGCATTTT
.,TRBJ1-2,.,TRBV2,CASSEDILALEQDGYTF,TGTGCCAGCAGTGAAGATATTTTGGCCTTAGAACAGGATGGCTACACCTTC
once,TRBJ1-1,.,TRBV2,CASSAEGGRTFF,TGTGCCAGCAGTGCCGAAGGAGGGAGGACTTTCTTT